These T cell receptor beta chains were read from a single sample in a study of vaccination effects on CD4 cells after COVID-19. Their cognate antigens are unknown. Produced via immunoSEQ multiplex PCR; TCRdb's table is partial and in-frame only. In the table there are roughly 33,000 clones, about three quarters of which are singletons. The sequencing used CD4+ T cells from PBMCs cultured with HCoV-OC43 spike peptides, collected before COVID-19 vaccination. These receptors came from a human donor who received a COVID-19 vaccine. Each CDR3 is given with its conserved first and last residue. A D gene is named only where the DNA matches it firmly. Size values are once, few and many counts, or a class for expanded clones, and some rows have none.

J gene: TRBJ2-7
D gene: TRBD1
V gene: TRBV28
clone size: -
CDR3 protein: CASSFQSGQSYEQYF
CDR3 DNA: TGTGCCAGCAGTTTTCAATCGGGACAGTCCTACGAGCAGTACTTC

J gene: TRBJ1-5
D gene: -
V gene: TRBV7-9
clone size: -
CDR3 protein: CASSLGGRRGQPQHF
CDR3 DNA: TGTGCCAGCAGCTTAGGTGGAAGGCGAGGGCAGCCCCAGCATTTT

J gene: TRBJ2-7
D gene: -
V gene: TRBV18
clone size: -
CDR3 protein: CASSPPRGSSYEQYF
CDR3 DNA: TGTGCCAGCTCACCACCCCGGGGGAGCTCCTACGAGCAGTACTTC

J gene: TRBJ1-6
D gene: TRBD1
V gene: TRBV6-5
clone size: -
CDR3 protein: CASRRTGGSPLHF
CDR3 DNA: TGTGCCAGCAGGAGGACAGGGGGTTCACCCCTCCACTTT

J gene: TRBJ2-2
D gene: -
V gene: TRBV7-3
clone size: -
CDR3 protein: CASSLTGNTGELFF
CDR3 DNA: TGTGCCAGCAGCTTAACAGGGAACACCGGGGAGCTGTTTTTT

J gene: TRBJ1-1
D gene: -
V gene: TRBV7-8
clone size: once
CDR3 protein: CASSLDGGSNTEAFF
CDR3 DNA: TGTGCCAGCAGCTTAGACGGGGGCTCGAACACTGAAGCTTTCTTT

J gene: TRBJ2-1
D gene: -
V gene: TRBV11-2
clone size: -
CDR3 protein: CASSRRWNEQFF
CDR3 DNA: TGTGCCAGCAGCCGCCGGTGGAATGAGCAGTTCTTC

J gene: TRBJ1-6
D gene: -
V gene: TRBV5-1
clone size: -
CDR3 protein: CASSPTSSYNSPLHF
CDR3 DNA: TGCGCCAGCAGCCCTACAAGCTCCTATAATTCACCCCTCCACTTT

J gene: TRBJ1-2
D gene: TRBD1
V gene: TRBV19
clone size: -
CDR3 protein: CASKGGQGNGDGYTF
CDR3 DNA: TGTGCCTCAAAAGGGGGACAGGGGAATGGGGATGGCTACACCTTC

J gene: TRBJ2-7
D gene: TRBD1
V gene: TRBV5-6
clone size: -
CDR3 protein: CASSLYRGRVNEQYF
CDR3 DNA: TGTGCCAGCAGCTTGTACAGGGGGCGAGTAAACGAGCAGTACTTC

J gene: TRBJ2-2
D gene: -
V gene: TRBV29-1
clone size: few
CDR3 protein: CSVEQASRRTGELFF
CDR3 DNA: TGCAGCGTTGAACAGGCCAGCAGACGCACCGGGGAGCTGTTTTTT

J gene: TRBJ2-7
D gene: -
V gene: TRBV27
clone size: -
CDR3 protein: CASSLSQGITAYEQYF
CDR3 DNA: TGTGCCAGCAGTTTGAGCCAGGGTATTACCGCCTACGAGCAGTACTTC

J gene: TRBJ1-6
D gene: -
V gene: TRBV25-1
clone size: -
CDR3 protein: CASRRRTVSSYNSPLHF
CDR3 DNA: TGTGCCAGCAGACGACGGACAGTCAGCTCCTATAATTCACCCCTCCACTTT

J gene: TRBJ1-1
D gene: -
V gene: TRBV12-3/TRBV12-4
clone size: -
CDR3 protein: CASSFRGFWGAFF
CDR3 DNA: TGTGCCAGCAGCTTCAGGGGTTTTTGGGGAGCTTTCTTT

J gene: TRBJ2-3
D gene: TRBD2
V gene: TRBV6-2/TRBV6-3
clone size: -
CDR3 protein: CASSSAIWSTSGGREQYF
CDR3 DNA: TGTGCCAGCAGTTCCGCGATATGGTCGACTAGCGGGGGCCGAGAGCAGTATTTT

J gene: TRBJ2-1
D gene: TRBD2
V gene: TRBV6-4
clone size: -
CDR3 protein: CASSATGTRAYNEQFF
CDR3 DNA: TGTGCCAGCAGTGCTACAGGGACTAGGGCTTACAATGAGCAGTTCTTC

J gene: TRBJ1-1
D gene: -
V gene: TRBV29-1
clone size: -
CDR3 protein: CSVQTGEAFF
CDR3 DNA: TGCAGCGTGCAGACAGGTGAAGCTTTCTTT

J gene: TRBJ2-5
D gene: -
V gene: TRBV20-1
clone size: -
CDR3 protein: CSARDSETQYF
CDR3 DNA: TGCAGTGCTAGAGATTCGGAGACCCAGTACTTC

J gene: TRBJ2-3
D gene: -
V gene: TRBV21-1
clone size: -
CDR3 protein: CASSPRLAGFTDTQYF
CDR3 DNA: TGTGCCAGCAGCCCTAGACTAGCGGGTTTCACAGATACGCAGTATTTT

J gene: TRBJ1-3
D gene: -
V gene: TRBV2
clone size: -
CDR3 protein: CASRGRAGNTIYF
CDR3 DNA: TGTGCCAGCCGAGGCAGGGCTGGAAACACCATATATTTT

J gene: TRBJ2-5
D gene: TRBD1
V gene: TRBV29-1
clone size: -
CDR3 protein: CSADWTGGVGETQYF
CDR3 DNA: TGCAGCGCGGATTGGACAGGGGGTGTGGGAGAGACCCAGTACTTC

J gene: TRBJ1-6
D gene: -
V gene: TRBV6-4
clone size: -
CDR3 protein: CASNLQRESIHGGSPLHF
CDR3 DNA: TGTGCCAGCAACCTTCAACGCGAGTCCATCCATGGGGGTTCACCCCTCCACTTT

J gene: TRBJ2-3
D gene: -
V gene: TRBV6-4
clone size: -
CDR3 protein: CASSTSEGNTQYF
CDR3 DNA: TGTGCCAGCAGTACATCCGAGGGAAACACGCAGTATTTT

J gene: TRBJ2-1
D gene: -
V gene: TRBV27
clone size: -
CDR3 protein: CASSPHHGVRTQFF
CDR3 DNA: TGTGCCAGCAGTCCGCATCATGGGGTGAGGACGCAGTTCTTC

J gene: TRBJ1-5
D gene: -
V gene: TRBV6-5
clone size: -
CDR3 protein: CASSYSLSYNQPQHF
CDR3 DNA: TGTGCCAGCAGTTACTCGCTCAGCTACAATCAGCCCCAGCATTTT

J gene: TRBJ2-2
D gene: TRBD1
V gene: TRBV2
clone size: -
CDR3 protein: CASSPGGTGGPGELFF
CDR3 DNA: TGTGCCAGCAGTCCAGGGGGGACAGGGGGACCCGGGGAGCTGTTTTTT

J gene: TRBJ1-2
D gene: -
V gene: TRBV21-1
clone size: -
CDR3 protein: CASSTDRGNYGYTF
CDR3 DNA: TGTGCCAGCAGCACAGACAGGGGGAACTATGGCTACACCTTC

J gene: TRBJ1-1
D gene: -
V gene: TRBV18
clone size: once
CDR3 protein: CASSPQEGSTEAFF
CDR3 DNA: TGTGCCAGCTCACCCCAAGAGGGGAGCACTGAAGCTTTCTTT

J gene: TRBJ1-5
D gene: -
V gene: TRBV6-6
clone size: -
CDR3 protein: CASSLTDSNQPQHF
CDR3 DNA: TGTGCCAGCAGCCTGACAGATAGCAATCAGCCCCAGCATTTT

J gene: TRBJ1-2
D gene: -
V gene: TRBV3-1/TRBV3-2
clone size: -
CDR3 protein: CASSQESGHGYTF
CDR3 DNA: TGTGCCAGCAGCCAAGAATCAGGGCATGGCTACACCTTC

J gene: TRBJ2-1
D gene: TRBD1
V gene: TRBV25-1
clone size: -
CDR3 protein: CASSEQGVTYNEQFF
CDR3 DNA: TGTGCCAGCAGTGAACAGGGGGTCACCTACAATGAGCAGTTCTTC

J gene: TRBJ1-4
D gene: -
V gene: TRBV19
clone size: few
CDR3 protein: CASSIGGTGEKLFF
CDR3 DNA: TGTGCCAGTAGTATCGGCGGGACTGGGGAAAAACTGTTTTTT

J gene: TRBJ1-5
D gene: -
V gene: TRBV28
clone size: -
CDR3 protein: CASSLDWGRGGRGNQPQHF
CDR3 DNA: TGTGCCAGCAGTTTAGATTGGGGCAGAGGGGGTCGGGGCAATCAGCCCCAGCATTTT

J gene: TRBJ1-2
D gene: TRBD1
V gene: TRBV19
clone size: -
CDR3 protein: CASSAGQGLYGYTF
CDR3 DNA: TGTGCCAGTAGTGCGGGACAGGGGCTCTATGGCTACACCTTC

J gene: TRBJ1-3
D gene: TRBD1
V gene: TRBV2
clone size: -
CDR3 protein: CASRRDLGQGAIYF
CDR3 DNA: TGTGCCAGCAGACGAGACCTTGGACAGGGGGCCATATATTTT

J gene: TRBJ2-7
D gene: TRBD1
V gene: TRBV4-2
clone size: -
CDR3 protein: CASSQGQGASYEQYF
CDR3 DNA: TGTGCCAGCAGCCAAGGACAGGGGGCGTCGTACGAGCAGTACTTC

J gene: TRBJ2-7
D gene: -
V gene: TRBV7-2
clone size: -
CDR3 protein: CASSLAIGTEQYF
CDR3 DNA: TGTGCCAGCAGCTTAGCTATAGGGACCGAGCAGTACTTC

J gene: TRBJ2-1
D gene: -
V gene: TRBV10-3
clone size: -
CDR3 protein: CATLTTAGEVEQFF
CDR3 DNA: TGTGCCACTCTCACAACCGCAGGGGAGGTTGAGCAGTTCTTC

J gene: TRBJ1-5
D gene: -
V gene: TRBV5-1
clone size: -
CDR3 protein: CASSLDGGQPQHF
CDR3 DNA: TGCGCCAGCAGCTTGGACGGGGGACAGCCCCAGCATTTT

J gene: TRBJ1-2
D gene: -
V gene: TRBV3-1/TRBV3-2
clone size: -
CDR3 protein: CASSQRLNYGYTF
CDR3 DNA: TGTGCCAGCAGCCAACGTCTTAACTATGGCTACACCTTC

J gene: TRBJ1-1
D gene: -
V gene: TRBV5-5
clone size: -
CDR3 protein: CASSLEGRYTEAFF
CDR3 DNA: TGTGCCAGCAGCTTGGAAGGGAGGTACACTGAAGCTTTCTTT